The present T cell receptor (beta chain) was sequenced within a study of blood T cell repertoires in COVID-19. For the study at large: The United States, Italy and Spain were the sources of the acute and convalescent COVID-19 samples. In each case, the material was cDNA or gDNA derived from T cells, B-cell-depleted T cells, or PBMCs.

TCRdb's copy holds only in-frame clones and misses some; the assay was immunoSEQ multiplex PCR. The sample consists of about 140,000 clones, 84% of them appearing once. Adults between about 18 and 95 years of age took part from 20 to 25 US areas. Assignment of participants to cohorts was predicated upon participant-reported clinical history. The CDR3 consists of 18 residues. V shed 1 base and J 1 base; nucleotides not matched to a gene: 11. Looked up from germline, CDR1 is SGHNT and CDR2 is YYREEE (reference sequence). The V call is TRBV5-4, the J call TRBJ1-2; TRBD1 matches at 9 bases. Sample: PBMCs or T cells enriched from blood (not recorded which). The sequence derives from a man between 40 and 49 years old with acute COVID-19. This chain's CDR3 is CASSLSQGAWSRNYGYTF. The CDR3 DNA reads TGTGCCAGCAGCTTGTCACAGGGGGCATGGAGCCGTAACTATGGCTACACCTTC. The whole variable domain, remainder taken from reference TRBV5-4 and TRBJ1-2, is ETGVTQSPTHLIKTRGQQVTLRCSSQSGHNTVSWYQQALGQGPQFIFQYYREEENGRGNFPPRFSGLQFPNYSSELNVNALELDDSALYLCASSLSQGAWSRNYGYTFGSGTRLTVV.